The entry below describes one T cell receptor beta chain. The authors' processing: The authors estimated nucleated cell counts from reference gene primer amplification. Repertoires were generated with immunoSEQ multiplex PCR, while TCRdb's copy carries only in-frame clones and drops some. D and trimming come from the DNA, and the V and J calls and clone size come from that table. The sample lists 84,000 or so clones, under 85% occurring once. This sample stems from a study of blood T cell repertoires in COVID-19. Study context: Material from acute and convalescent COVID-19 was sourced from the United States, Italy and Spain. Sources were T cells, B-cell-depleted T cells, or PBMCs; the material itself was cDNA or gDNA.

Source material: peripheral blood. The TCR comes from a woman older than 75 with acute or convalescent COVID-19.

Written as DNA, the CDR3 is TGTGCCAGCAGCGGGAGAGGCGGATTACTTTACGAGCAGTACTTC. Encoded protein: CASSGRGGLLYEQYF. This rearrangement joins TRBV11-2 to TRBJ2-7; TRBD2 might be the D (5 bases). The CDR3 spans 15 residues. Germline CDR1 and CDR2: SGHAT and FQNNGV. The ends were cut back, 5 bases at V and 4 bases at J, with 18 bases in the middle.